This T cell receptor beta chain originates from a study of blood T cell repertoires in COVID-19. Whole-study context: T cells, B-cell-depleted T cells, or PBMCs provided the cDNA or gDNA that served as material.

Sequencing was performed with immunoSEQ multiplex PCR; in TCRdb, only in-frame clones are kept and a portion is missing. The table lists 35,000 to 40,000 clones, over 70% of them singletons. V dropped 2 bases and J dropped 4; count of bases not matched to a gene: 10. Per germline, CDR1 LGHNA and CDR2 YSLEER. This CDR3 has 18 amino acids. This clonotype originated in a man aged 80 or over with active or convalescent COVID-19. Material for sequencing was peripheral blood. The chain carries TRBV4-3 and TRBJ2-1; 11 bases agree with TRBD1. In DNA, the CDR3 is TGCGCCAGCAGCCAATCGGGTGCGGGGACAGGGGGTTACAATGAGCAGTTCTTC. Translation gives CASSQSGAGTGGYNEQFF.